These 14 T cell receptor beta chains were all obtained from the same sample, sequenced in a study of beta chain features in type 1 diabetes. As every portion of the isolated RNA was reverse transcribed, the sequencing read expressed TCRB transcripts. The repertoire was sequenced with immunoSEQ multiplex PCR; TCRdb's copy has only in-frame clones and lacks some. The sample shows over 200,000 clones, 11% of them seen only once. These TCRs' antigens remain unknown. Findings and caveats of the study: Type 1 diabetes patients had moderately but significantly shorter TCRB CDR3s in all four CD4+ subsets.

Specimen: naive CD4+ T cells from blood. The receptors here all came from a man younger than 45 with type 1 diabetes.

V gene TRBV5-1 combines with J gene TRBJ1-6, with D unclear. V was pared by 0 bases and J by 8 bases, with 9 bases between. In germline, CDR1 is SGHRS, CDR2 YFSETQ. The CDR3 runs to 14 residues. The CDR3 here is CASSLGRVDSPLHF. The CDR3 DNA reads TGCGCCAGCAGCTTGGGGAGGGTGGATTCACCCCTCCACTTT. Full variable domain (remainder filled in from reference TRBV5-1 and TRBJ1-6): KAGVTQTPRYLIKTRGQQVTLSCSPISGHRSVSWYQQTPGQGLQFLFEYFSETQRNKGNFPGRFSGRQFSNSRSEMNVSTLELGDSALYLCASSLGRVDSPLHFGNGTRLTVT.

The chain links TRBV19 to TRBJ2-5; TRBD1 matches at 7 bases. This CDR3 is 14 amino acids long. V shed 5 bases and J 7 bases; nucleotides not matched to a gene: 10. Germline V gene lookup returns CDR1 LNHDA and CDR2 SQIVND (reference sequence). The CDR3 here is CASSPWDRARTQYF. The CDR3 bases are TGTGCCAGTAGTCCGTGGGACAGAGCCAGGACCCAGTACTTC.

This clone was recorded a few times. The rearrangement joins TRBV5-1 to TRBJ2-5, with a possible D match to TRBD1 (5 bases). Germline CDR1 is SGHRS and CDR2 is YFSETQ. V lost 2 bases and J lost 1, with 12 bases in between. The CDR3 spans 15 residues. CDR3 amino acids: CASSFTGRSQETQYF. The CDR3 nucleotides read TGCGCCAGCAGCTTCACAGGCAGGTCCCAAGAGACCCAGTACTTC.

This clone was observed a few times. V usage is TRBV18 and J usage is TRBJ2-5; 7 bases map to TRBD2. This CDR3 has 13 amino acids. After removal of 3 bases from V and 4 bases from J, the junction contained 2 bases not matched to a gene. Germline CDR1 is KGHSH and CDR2 is LQKENI. CDR3 in DNA: TGTGCCAGCTCACCGGGGGAGGGAGAGACCCAGTACTTC. This encodes CASSPGEGETQYF.

V is TRBV6-6 and J is TRBJ1-3, with D hard to call. Germline V lookup: CDR1 MNHNY, CDR2 SVGAGI (reference sequence). CDR3 length equals 13 residues. V lost 8 bases and J lost 8, with 16 bases in between. CDR3: CASLTRQLDTIYF. The CDR3 DNA sequence: TGTGCCAGCCTTACGCGGCAGTTAGACACCATATATTTT.

The rearrangement links TRBV7-9 to TRBJ1-5; 8 nucleotides align to TRBD1. Losses at the gene ends were 3 bases for V and 5 bases for J; bases not matched to a gene: 6. In germline, CDR1 is SEHNR, CDR2 FQNEAQ (reference sequence). This CDR3 comprises 15 residues. CDR3 region: CASSLTGDAYQPQHF. CDR3 nucleotides: TGTGCCAGCAGCTTGACAGGGGACGCCTATCAGCCCCAGCATTTT.

Only a few counts were recorded for this clone. The chain carries TRBV4-2 and TRBJ2-5; D ambiguous. V was cut by 0 bases and J by 1 base, with 9 bases left in between. Per the germline V gene, CDR1 is LGHNA and CDR2 is YNFKEQ. The CDR3 contains 15 residues. The CDR3 DNA follows: TGTGCCAGCAGCCAAGATAAGAGGAGCCAAGAGACCCAGTACTTC. Translation: CASSQDKRSQETQYF.

This sequence joins TRBV18 and TRBJ2-7; D is ambiguous. Per the germline V gene, CDR1 is KGHSH and CDR2 is LQKENI. The CDR3 is 13 residues long. With 0 bases removed from V and 2 bases from J, the gap between germline ends came to 5 bases. The CDR3 coding sequence is TGTGCCAGCTCACCACCTCAGGCCTACGAGCAGTACTTC. Protein sequence: CASSPPQAYEQYF.

This clone has a handful of counts. This chain uses TRBV13 with TRBJ2-2; 10 bases align to TRBD1. The CDR3 is made up of 15 amino acids. The trim removed 5 bases at V and 3 bases at J, leaving 3 bases unmatched. Germline CDR1 is PRHDT and CDR2 is FYEKMQ (reference sequence). CDR3 residues: CASSKGQGYTGELFF. The CDR3 DNA is TGTGCCAGCAGCAAGGGACAGGGGTACACCGGGGAGCTGTTTTTT. The full variable domain, in which reference TRBV13 and TRBJ2-2 provide the parts outside the CDR3, is AAGVIQSPRHLIKEKRETATLKCYPIPRHDTVYWYQQGPGQDPQFLISFYEKMQSDKGSIPDRFSAQQFSDYHSELNMSSLELGDSALYFCASSKGQGYTGELFFGEGSRLTVL.

This clone was observed a few times. V gene TRBV5-4 combines with J gene TRBJ2-3, with 8 bases identical to TRBD2. With 2 bases clipped from V and 6 bases from J, the junction kept 8 bases outside the gene matches. The CDR3 consists of 15 residues. Germline-derived CDR1 and CDR2 are SGHNT and YYREEE (reference sequence). CDR3 residues: CASSFTAGGQDTQYF. The CDR3 DNA sequence: TGTGCCAGCAGCTTCACGGCGGGGGGTCAGGATACGCAGTATTTT.

This clone has a handful of counts. V usage is TRBV6-1 and J usage is TRBJ1-3, with D uncertain. The germline CDR1 and CDR2 sequences are MNHNS and SASEGT. The CDR3 contains 14 residues. V gave up 0 bases and J gave up 1 base, with 4 bases separating them. The CDR3 coding sequence is TGTGCCAGCAGTGAAGCCGGGTCTGGAAACACCATATATTTT. Residues: CASSEAGSGNTIYF.

There are a few counts of this clone. The V and J genes are TRBV6-5 and TRBJ1-5; D gene ambiguous. V dropped 5 bases and J dropped 7 bases, with 12 bases sitting between them. The CDR3 is 13 residues long. Germline V gene lookup returns CDR1 MNHEY and CDR2 SVGAGI. CDR3 loop: CASSLEREQPQHF. The DNA for the CDR3 is TGTGCCAGCAGTCTCGAACGGGAGCAGCCCCAGCATTTT.

The chain joins TRBV6-1 to TRBJ1-5; D is uncertain. V was pared by 4 bases and J by 7 bases, with 11 bases between. CDR1 is MNHNS, CDR2 SASEGT, per germline. The CDR3 contains 13 residues. CDR3 protein: CASSGLREQPQHF. CDR3 nucleotide sequence: TGTGCCAGCAGTGGGCTAAGGGAGCAGCCCCAGCATTTT.

The table lists this clone with a few counts. The chain combines TRBV2 with TRBJ2-3; TRBD2 is a possible D gene (7 bases). V dropped 6 bases and J dropped 0 bases, with 13 bases sitting between them. The CDR3 is 15 residues long. Germline CDR1 and CDR2: SNHLY and FYNNEI. For the CDR3, the DNA is TGTGCCAGCAGACGGGGGGCCGCTAGCACAGATACGCAGTATTTT. It is translated as CASRRGAASTDTQYF. Full variable domain (remainder filled in from reference TRBV2 and TRBJ2-3): EPEVTQTPSHQVTQMGQEVILRCVPISNHLYFYWYRQILGQKVEFLVSFYNNEISEKSEIFDDQFSVERPDGSNFTLKIRSTKLEDSAMYFCASRRGAASTDTQYFGPGTRLTVL.